The 20 T cell receptor beta chains listed next were all sequenced from one sample in a study of identical twins. TCRdb processed the 5' RACE reads anew with MiXCR; each CDR3 protein has one entry. The table has approximately 690,000 distinct CDR3 sequences, around 6.1% seen once. The sample was naive T cells sorted from blood. The receptor set was obtained from a man between 18 and 35 years old in good health.

The gene calls are TRBV10-3 and TRBJ1-1; D not resolved. Germline loops: CDR1 ENHRY, CDR2 SYGVKD. CDR3 length: 16 amino acids. V lost 0 bases and J lost 2, with 13 bases in between. The CDR3 spells CAISESVVSRNTEAFF. CDR3 nucleotide sequence: TGTGCCATCAGTGAGTCCGTTGTCAGCCGAAACACTGAAGCTTTCTTT.

This clonotype was seen at least ten times. J is TRBJ2-3 and V is TRBV4-1; 12 nucleotides align to TRBD2. V was pared by 4 bases and J by 5 bases, with 4 bases of the junction left unmatched. The CDR3 is 15 amino acids. The germline gives CDR1 MGHRA, CDR2 YSYEKL. Written as DNA, the CDR3 is TGCGCCAGCAGCCTGACTAGCGGGAGTTTAGATACGCAGTATTTT. Its protein is CASSLTSGSLDTQYF.

This clonotype has a handful of counts. The J gene is TRBJ2-3, the V gene TRBV20-1; D is perhaps TRBD2 (5 bases). The V and J ends lost 3 bases and 5 bases respectively, with 18 bases between them. The V gene's germline CDR1 is DFQATT and CDR2 SNEGSKA (reference sequence). CDR3 length: 15 residues. The CDR3 DNA reads as TGCAGTGCTAGTGGAGGTCCCGCTGGCGTAGATACGCAGTATTTT. It specifies CSASGGPAGVDTQYF.

This clonotype was seen at least ten times. The CDR3 spells CASRHTDPGTKNEKLFF. For the CDR3, the DNA is TGTGCCAGCAGACACACCGATCCCGGGACCAAGAATGAAAAACTGTTTTTT. The chain couples TRBV12-3 or TRBV12-4 to TRBJ1-4; tentative D call: TRBD1 (5 bases). The CDR3 totals 17 residues. V lost 6 bases and J lost 5, with 22 bases in between.

This clonotype was counted a few times. The rearrangement uses TRBV12-3 or TRBV12-4 and TRBJ2-1; perhaps D is TRBD1 or TRBD2 (5 bases each). This CDR3 comprises 15 residues. V was shortened by 2 bases and J by 6 bases, with 14 bases between the two germline ends. The CDR3, as DNA: TGTGCCAGCAGTTTAAGAGGGACGGGAAGCAATGAGCAGTTCTTC. Protein: CASSLRGTGSNEQFF.

The sample holds many counts of this clonotype. This chain uses TRBV12-3 or TRBV12-4 with TRBJ2-2; D might be TRBD1 (5 bases). V dropped 3 bases and J dropped 2 bases, with 13 bases sitting between them. This CDR3 is built from 16 residues. As DNA, the CDR3 is TGTGCCAGCAGTTTGTCAGGGCCAGGCAACACCGGGGAGCTGTTTTTT. Translation: CASSLSGPGNTGELFF.

The V call is TRBV20-1, the J call TRBJ1-6, with D unresolved. This CDR3 is built from 13 residues. Germline CDR1 DFQATT, CDR2 SNEGSKA (reference sequence). Deletions cut 3 bases from V and 9 bases from J, with 12 bases between. CDR3 bases: TGCAGTGCTAGCCCTCCCCATCCTTCACCCCTCCACTTT. This translates into CSASPPHPSPLHF.

This clonotype was observed many times. The V and J genes are TRBV20-1 and TRBJ2-2; D is unresolved. Germline CDR1 reads DFQATT; CDR2 reads SNEGSKA (reference sequence). Trimming cost V 6 bases and J 3 bases, with 8 bases left between them. The CDR3 is 12 residues long. Here the CDR3 DNA reads TGCAGTGCGCACCCACACACCGGGGAGCTGTTTTTT. As protein: CSAHPHTGELFF.

The chain employs TRBV20-1 and TRBJ2-4, with D perhaps matching TRBD1 or TRBD2 (5 bases each). Germline V gene data show CDR1 as DFQATT and CDR2 as SNEGSKA (reference sequence). Trimming cost V 6 bases and J 3 bases, with 18 bases left between them. CDR3 size: 15 residues. CDR3 sequence reads: CSAGGDQRGKNIQYF. The CDR3 region has the DNA TGCAGTGCCGGTGGGGACCAGCGAGGCAAAAACATTCAGTACTTC.

This clonotype appeared many times. This sequence joins TRBV5-1 and TRBJ2-3, with 9 bases fitting TRBD1. The CDR3 consists of 15 residues. The junction had 2 bases not matched to a gene; V was cut back by 0 bases and J by 3 bases. CDR1 and CDR2 from the germline V gene are SGHRS and YFSETQ. This chain's CDR3 is CASSLGGQGTDTQYF. The CDR3 DNA sequence: TGCGCCAGCAGCTTGGGGGGACAGGGTACAGATACGCAGTATTTT.

This clonotype came up a few times. This chain links TRBV12-3 or TRBV12-4 with TRBJ1-2, with a possible D match to TRBD1 (5 bases). The CDR3 has 13 amino acids. V lost 0 bases and J 6 bases, leaving 8 bases between the germline ends. CDR3 amino acids: CASSLAWGDGYTF. CDR3 coding DNA: TGTGCCAGCAGTTTAGCCTGGGGGGATGGCTACACCTTC.

In this sample, this clonotype turned up many times. The chain joins TRBV9 to TRBJ2-3, with D uncertain. Germline CDR1 and CDR2: SGDLS and YYNGEE. There are 13 residues in the CDR3. V lost 2 bases and J 4 bases, leaving 8 bases between the germline ends. CDR3 nucleotides: TGTGCCAGCAGCGTTTCAAGAGCAGATACGCAGTATTTT. Its protein product is CASSVSRADTQYF.

The rearrangement links TRBV11-2 to TRBJ2-3; TRBD1 matches 8 bases. Per the germline V gene, CDR1 is SGHAT and CDR2 is FQNNGV. Trimming took 1 base from V and 3 from J; bases not matched to a gene: 3. The CDR3 consists of 15 residues. The CDR3 bases are TGTGCCAGCAGCTTAGGGGACAGGAAGACAGATACGCAGTATTTT. The encoded protein is CASSLGDRKTDTQYF.

This clonotype was observed a few times. This chain links TRBV3-1 with TRBJ1-5; D gene unclear. Trimming pared 1 base from V and 3 bases from J, leaving 10 bases between. The CDR3 spans 15 residues. The germline V gene encodes CDR1 LGHDT and CDR2 YNNKEL (reference sequence). The CDR3 nucleotides read TGTGCCAGCAGCCAAGGGGCGGTGATCAATCAGCCCCAGCATTTT. Protein product: CASSQGAVINQPQHF. Supplemented by reference TRBV3-1 and TRBJ1-5, the full variable domain reads DTAVSQTPKYLVTQMGNDKSIKCEQNLGHDTMYWYKQDSKKFLKIMFSYNNKELIINETVPNRFSPKSPDKAHLNLHINSLELGDSAVYFCASSQGAVINQPQHFGDGTRLSIL.

The chain employs TRBV11-2 and TRBJ1-4; a possible D gene is TRBD1 (6 bases). Trimming shortened V by 3 bases and J by 7 bases, and 15 bases separated the two germline ends. Germline CDR1 and CDR2: SGHAT and FQNNGV. The CDR3 extends over 15 amino acids. This CDR3 reads CASSFGKDRTEKLFF. CDR3 nucleotides: TGTGCCAGCAGCTTCGGCAAAGACAGGACTGAAAAACTGTTTTTT.

The rearrangement uses TRBV3-1 and TRBJ1-5; D remains ambiguous. V was clipped by 0 bases and J by 3 bases, with 9 bases between them. The V gene's germline CDR1 is LGHDT and CDR2 YNNKEL (reference sequence). The CDR3 is 15 residues long. CDR3 nucleotides: TGTGCCAGCAGCCAAGACGGCAAACCCAATCAGCCCCAGCATTTT. Its translation: CASSQDGKPNQPQHF.

The J gene is TRBJ2-3, the V gene TRBV5-6; D gene uncertain. Germline V lookup: CDR1 SGHDT, CDR2 YYEEEE. The CDR3 runs 13 residues. V gave up 4 bases and J gave up 5 bases, with 11 bases separating them. In DNA form, the CDR3 reads TGTGCCAGCAGCCCCTCGACGAAAGATACGCAGTATTTT. Translated: CASSPSTKDTQYF.

This clonotype was detected ten times or more. The genes are TRBV20-1 and TRBJ2-3; D is undetermined. V lost 3 bases and J lost 0, with 10 bases in between. The CDR3 is 14 residues long. CDR1 and CDR2 from the germline V gene are DFQATT and SNEGSKA (reference sequence). CDR3 nucleotides: TGCAGTGCTAGCCTTACCGGGAGCACAGATACGCAGTATTTT. It encodes CSASLTGSTDTQYF.

J is TRBJ2-7 and V is TRBV20-1, with D unclear. Trimming removed 1 base at V and 7 bases at J, with 11 bases between. CDR1 and CDR2 (germline): DFQATT, SNEGSKA (reference sequence). CDR3 length: 12 amino acids. CDR3: CSARVGLGEQYF. CDR3 nucleotides: TGCAGTGCTAGAGTGGGTTTGGGGGAGCAGTACTTC.

This clonotype came up a few times. The chain's CDR3 is CASSLADWGTQYF. CDR3 coding DNA: TGTGCCAGCAGCTTAGCGGACTGGGGTACCCAGTACTTC. The chain has TRBV13 and TRBJ2-5; a weak D match, TRBD2 (5 bases). Trimming took off 1 base at V and 8 bases at J, with 11 bases between the two ends. The CDR3 is 13 residues long. Germline-derived CDR1 and CDR2 are PRHDT and FYEKMQ (reference sequence).